This entry features one TCR beta chain sequence. Its antigen remains unidentified. This CDR3 region has 12 residues. CDR1 is LNHDA and CDR2 is SQIVND in the germline V gene (reference sequence). The sample belongs to a study of post-analysis software for immune sequencing data. Study-level results: The authors found that F measure strongly co-clustered same-batch samples. TRBV segments more frequent in patients than in controls numbered about five and included TRBV5-6, TRBV5-1 and TRBV20-1. Multiple sclerosis patients had significantly lower normalized Chao1 diversity than controls.

TCR beta libraries were prepared from cDNA with unique molecular identifiers. Researchers reported approximately 500,000 cDNA molecules coming from 1 to 10 million T cells. TCRdb reprocessed the PCR reads with MiXCR, giving one entry per CDR3 protein. The sample consists of about half a million distinct CDR3 sequences, over 35% of them appearing once. This clonotype was obtained from a girl aged 5-17 years with multiple sclerosis. The chain couples TRBV19 to TRBJ2-5; D is ambiguous. The last part of the DNA fits TRBJ2-7 better; the J call may be wrong. The sequenced sample was blood. CDR3: CASTSSGYEQYF. DNA of the CDR3: TGTGCCAGTACTTCGTCCGGCTACGAGCAGTACTTC.